The rows below give T cell receptor beta chains drawn from one sample of a study of blood T cell repertoires in COVID-19. Using immunoSEQ multiplex PCR, the repertoire was profiled, and TCRdb retains in-frame clones only, with some absent. The repertoire holds about 40,000 clones, with about 80% as singletons. The specimen sequenced was peripheral blood. Every receptor here comes from an older woman with acute or convalescent COVID-19. Both conserved end residues are part of each CDR3. Fields, in order: V gene, clone size, J gene, D gene, CDR3 DNA, CDR3 protein. The D gene is left open where the match is weak. Rows give clone size only sometimes, using once, few, many, or a class for an expanded clone.

v_call: TRBV6-1; clone_size: .; j_call: TRBJ1-2; d_call: TRBD1; cdr3_nt: TGTGCCAGCAGTGACGGGACAGTCGTCTATGGCTACACCTTC; cdr3_aa: CASSDGTVVYGYTF
v_call: TRBV6-5; clone_size: .; j_call: TRBJ1-1; d_call: .; cdr3_nt: TGTGCCAGCAGTTCGAATCACGGGATGGGCACTGAAGCTTTCTTT; cdr3_aa: CASSSNHGMGTEAFF
v_call: TRBV2; clone_size: .; j_call: TRBJ1-5; d_call: .; cdr3_nt: TGTGCCAGCAGTGAAGCGGAGGGGAATCAGCCCCAGCATTTT; cdr3_aa: CASSEAEGNQPQHF
v_call: TRBV5-5; clone_size: .; j_call: TRBJ2-1; d_call: .; cdr3_nt: TGTGCCAGCAGCTTGGTGCAGGGTAGCTCCTACAATGAGCAGTTCTTC; cdr3_aa: CASSLVQGSSYNEQFF
v_call: TRBV15; clone_size: once; j_call: TRBJ2-7; d_call: .; cdr3_nt: TGTGCCACCAGCCCCCGAGATCAGGGCTACTCCAGCGAGCAGTACTTC; cdr3_aa: CATSPRDQGYSSEQYF
v_call: TRBV24-1; clone_size: .; j_call: TRBJ2-1; d_call: TRBD2; cdr3_nt: TGTGCCACCAGTGATTTGGGAATTACATCTAGCGGGAGACAGTTCTTC; cdr3_aa: CATSDLGITSSGRQFF
v_call: TRBV7-3; clone_size: .; j_call: TRBJ1-1; d_call: TRBD1; cdr3_nt: TGTGCCAGCAGCTCCGGACAGGGCACTGAAGCTTTCTTT; cdr3_aa: CASSSGQGTEAFF
v_call: TRBV5-4; clone_size: few; j_call: TRBJ1-4; d_call: .; cdr3_nt: TGTGCCAGCAGCCTTGCAGGGAAAGGAAATGAAAAACTGTTTTTT; cdr3_aa: CASSLAGKGNEKLFF
v_call: TRBV29-1; clone_size: .; j_call: TRBJ2-5; d_call: .; cdr3_nt: TGCAGCGCCGCCCCGGACCAAGAGACCCAGTACTTC; cdr3_aa: CSAAPDQETQYF
v_call: TRBV18; clone_size: .; j_call: TRBJ1-3; d_call: TRBD1; cdr3_nt: TGTGCCAGCTCACCCGACAGGGTGGCTGGAAACACCATATATTTT; cdr3_aa: CASSPDRVAGNTIYF
v_call: TRBV6-6; clone_size: .; j_call: TRBJ2-1; d_call: TRBD1; cdr3_nt: TGTGCCAGCAGTCCGGGACAGGGAGTCGTTGAGCAGTTCTTC; cdr3_aa: CASSPGQGVVEQFF
v_call: TRBV4-1; clone_size: few; j_call: TRBJ2-3; d_call: TRBD2; cdr3_nt: TGCGCCAGCAGCCAAGCACTAGCGGGAGTGGCAGATACGCAGTATTTT; cdr3_aa: CASSQALAGVADTQYF
v_call: TRBV11-2; clone_size: once; j_call: TRBJ2-3; d_call: .; cdr3_nt: TGTGCCAGCAGGCGAGCGTGGGAGGCCCAACGAACAGATACGCAGTATTTT; cdr3_aa: CASRRAWEAQRTDTQYF
v_call: TRBV19; clone_size: once; j_call: TRBJ1-5; d_call: TRBD1; cdr3_nt: TGTGCCAGTAGCCTGGAGGGGGCCCTTAGCAATCAGCCCCAGCATTTT; cdr3_aa: CASSLEGALSNQPQHF
v_call: TRBV1; clone_size: .; j_call: TRBJ2-5; d_call: .; cdr3_nt: TGCACCAGCAGCCAAGATCTCGACAGGGGGCGGGAGACCCAGTACTTC; cdr3_aa: CTSSQDLDRGRETQYF
v_call: TRBV28; clone_size: .; j_call: TRBJ2-7; d_call: TRBD1; cdr3_nt: TGTGCCAGCAGTGGGACAGATGCACTTTACGAGCAGTACTTC; cdr3_aa: CASSGTDALYEQYF
v_call: TRBV5-4; clone_size: .; j_call: TRBJ1-6; d_call: .; cdr3_nt: TGTGCCAGCAAGGATGTGGGGCGGAATTCACCCCTCCACTTT; cdr3_aa: CASKDVGRNSPLHF
v_call: TRBV28; clone_size: .; j_call: TRBJ1-6; d_call: TRBD1; cdr3_nt: TGTGCCAGCACCCCGGGACAGGGGGTTTATAATTCACCCCTCCACTTT; cdr3_aa: CASTPGQGVYNSPLHF
v_call: TRBV9; clone_size: .; j_call: TRBJ1-4; d_call: TRBD1; cdr3_nt: TGTGCCAGCAGCGCGGGACAGGGTGACGAAAAACTGTTTTTT; cdr3_aa: CASSAGQGDEKLFF
v_call: TRBV5-1; clone_size: .; j_call: TRBJ1-1; d_call: .; cdr3_nt: TGCGCCAGCAGCCCCGGACAGTTGGCCTCTAACACTGAAGCTTTCTTT; cdr3_aa: CASSPGQLASNTEAFF
v_call: TRBV18; clone_size: .; j_call: TRBJ1-1; d_call: .; cdr3_nt: TGTGCCAGCTCAACAGGGATTGGAGACATGAACACTGAAGCTTTCTTT; cdr3_aa: CASSTGIGDMNTEAFF
v_call: TRBV3-1/TRBV3-2; clone_size: .; j_call: TRBJ1-2; d_call: .; cdr3_nt: TGTGCCAGCAGCGAAGGAGGGACTATCGGCTACACCTTC; cdr3_aa: CASSEGGTIGYTF
v_call: TRBV7-8; clone_size: .; j_call: TRBJ1-3; d_call: .; cdr3_nt: TGTGCCAGCAGCTTCCCAGGGGCTGGAAACACCATATATTTT; cdr3_aa: CASSFPGAGNTIYF
v_call: TRBV3-1/TRBV3-2; clone_size: .; j_call: TRBJ1-1; d_call: TRBD1; cdr3_nt: TGTGCCAGCAGCCCAGGACAGGGAGGATACACTGAAGCTTTCTTT; cdr3_aa: CASSPGQGGYTEAFF
v_call: TRBV5-1; clone_size: .; j_call: TRBJ2-5; d_call: .; cdr3_nt: TGCGCCAGCAGCTACGGACGGGGAATGGGTGAGACCCAGTACTTC; cdr3_aa: CASSYGRGMGETQYF
v_call: TRBV27; clone_size: few; j_call: TRBJ2-1; d_call: .; cdr3_nt: TGTGCCAGCAGTTTTAGAGGGGGCTCCTACAATGAGCAGTTCTTC; cdr3_aa: CASSFRGGSYNEQFF
v_call: TRBV6-5; clone_size: .; j_call: TRBJ2-7; d_call: TRBD1; cdr3_nt: TGTGCCAGCAGTTCCTACGACAGGGACTACGAGCAGTACTTC; cdr3_aa: CASSSYDRDYEQYF
v_call: TRBV27; clone_size: .; j_call: TRBJ1-6; d_call: .; cdr3_nt: TGTGCCAGCAGGCCGAGGGAAAGCTGGAATTCACCCCTCCACTTT; cdr3_aa: CASRPRESWNSPLHF
v_call: TRBV4-1; clone_size: .; j_call: TRBJ2-3; d_call: .; cdr3_nt: TGCGCCAGCAGCCCTGAGGGTCTGGCGGGACCGTTGGATACGCAGTATTTT; cdr3_aa: CASSPEGLAGPLDTQYF
v_call: TRBV29-1; clone_size: once; j_call: TRBJ1-1; d_call: .; cdr3_nt: TGCAGCGTTGAAGACTGGACAGTTCATGAAGCTTTCTTT; cdr3_aa: CSVEDWTVHEAFF
v_call: TRBV21-1; clone_size: .; j_call: TRBJ2-1; d_call: .; cdr3_nt: TGTGCCAGCAGCCCCAGGGTCAGCGGGAAAAGAGGCTACAATGAGCAGTTCTTC; cdr3_aa: CASSPRVSGKRGYNEQFF
v_call: TRBV3-1/TRBV3-2; clone_size: .; j_call: TRBJ2-1; d_call: .; cdr3_nt: TGTGCCAGCAGCCAATGGAGGGGCACGTGGCAGTTCTTC; cdr3_aa: CASSQWRGTWQFF
v_call: TRBV5-1; clone_size: .; j_call: TRBJ2-3; d_call: TRBD2; cdr3_nt: TGCGCCAGCAGCTTCGGGACTAGCGGGAGGAGAACAGATACGCAGTATTTT; cdr3_aa: CASSFGTSGRRTDTQYF
v_call: TRBV7-8; clone_size: .; j_call: TRBJ1-6; d_call: TRBD1; cdr3_nt: TGTGCCAGCAGCCAGGGACAGGGTAGAATAGCCCTCCACTTT; cdr3_aa: CASSQGQGRIALHF
v_call: TRBV12-3/TRBV12-4; clone_size: few; j_call: TRBJ2-7; d_call: .; cdr3_nt: TGTGCCAGCAGTTTTTCTATCGTCTACGAGCAGTACTTC; cdr3_aa: CASSFSIVYEQYF
v_call: TRBV2; clone_size: few; j_call: TRBJ1-2; d_call: .; cdr3_nt: TGTGCCAGCAGTGAGGGCAGGGGTAACTATGGCTACACCTTC; cdr3_aa: CASSEGRGNYGYTF
v_call: TRBV27; clone_size: few; j_call: TRBJ1-1; d_call: .; cdr3_nt: TGTGCCAGCAGTCCACGGAGGTTGAGGAATGAAGCTTTCTTT; cdr3_aa: CASSPRRLRNEAFF
v_call: TRBV7-2; clone_size: .; j_call: TRBJ2-5; d_call: .; cdr3_nt: TGTGCCAGCAGCTTAAGGGGAAAAGAGACCCAGTACTTC; cdr3_aa: CASSLRGKETQYF
v_call: TRBV29-1; clone_size: .; j_call: TRBJ1-1; d_call: .; cdr3_nt: TGCAGCGTTGAGGCCCCTTGGGGAGGGGAGGAGGACACTGAAGCTTTCTTT; cdr3_aa: CSVEAPWGGEEDTEAFF
v_call: TRBV7-3; clone_size: .; j_call: TRBJ2-5; d_call: .; cdr3_nt: TGTGCCAGCAGCTTAATGGCCTGGGAGACCCAGTACTTC; cdr3_aa: CASSLMAWETQYF
v_call: TRBV18; clone_size: .; j_call: TRBJ2-3; d_call: .; cdr3_nt: TGTGCCAGCTCACCGATGGGAGGTGCTAGCACAGATACGCAGTATTTT; cdr3_aa: CASSPMGGASTDTQYF
v_call: TRBV11-2; clone_size: .; j_call: TRBJ2-3; d_call: TRBD2; cdr3_nt: TGTGCCAGCAGCCTCACTAGCGGGGGCATTTTCGGGCAGTATTTT; cdr3_aa: CASSLTSGGIFGQYF